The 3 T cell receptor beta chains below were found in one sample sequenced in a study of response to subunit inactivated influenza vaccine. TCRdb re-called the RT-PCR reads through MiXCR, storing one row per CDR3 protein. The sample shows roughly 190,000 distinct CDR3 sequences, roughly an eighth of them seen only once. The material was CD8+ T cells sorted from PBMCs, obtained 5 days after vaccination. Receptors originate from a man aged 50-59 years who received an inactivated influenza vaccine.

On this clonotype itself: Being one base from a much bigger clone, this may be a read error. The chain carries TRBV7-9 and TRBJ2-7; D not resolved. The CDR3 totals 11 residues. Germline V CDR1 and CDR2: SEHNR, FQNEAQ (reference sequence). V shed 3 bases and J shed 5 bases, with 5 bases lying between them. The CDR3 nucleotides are TGTGCCAGCAGCTTGACCCACGAGCAGTACTTC. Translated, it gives CASSLTHEQYF.

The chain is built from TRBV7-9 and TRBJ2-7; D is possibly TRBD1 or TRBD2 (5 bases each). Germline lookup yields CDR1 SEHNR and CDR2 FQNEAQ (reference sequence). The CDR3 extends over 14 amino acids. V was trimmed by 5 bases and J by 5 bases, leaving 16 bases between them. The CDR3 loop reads CASSPLMGVHEQYF. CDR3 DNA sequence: TGTGCCAGCAGCCCCCTGATGGGGGTGCACGAGCAGTACTTC.

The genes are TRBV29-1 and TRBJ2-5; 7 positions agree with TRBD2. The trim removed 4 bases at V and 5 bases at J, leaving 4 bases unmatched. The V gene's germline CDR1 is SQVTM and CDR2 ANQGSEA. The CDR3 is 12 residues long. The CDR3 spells CSVGLARETQYF. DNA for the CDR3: TGCAGCGTTGGACTAGCAAGGGAGACCCAGTACTTC.